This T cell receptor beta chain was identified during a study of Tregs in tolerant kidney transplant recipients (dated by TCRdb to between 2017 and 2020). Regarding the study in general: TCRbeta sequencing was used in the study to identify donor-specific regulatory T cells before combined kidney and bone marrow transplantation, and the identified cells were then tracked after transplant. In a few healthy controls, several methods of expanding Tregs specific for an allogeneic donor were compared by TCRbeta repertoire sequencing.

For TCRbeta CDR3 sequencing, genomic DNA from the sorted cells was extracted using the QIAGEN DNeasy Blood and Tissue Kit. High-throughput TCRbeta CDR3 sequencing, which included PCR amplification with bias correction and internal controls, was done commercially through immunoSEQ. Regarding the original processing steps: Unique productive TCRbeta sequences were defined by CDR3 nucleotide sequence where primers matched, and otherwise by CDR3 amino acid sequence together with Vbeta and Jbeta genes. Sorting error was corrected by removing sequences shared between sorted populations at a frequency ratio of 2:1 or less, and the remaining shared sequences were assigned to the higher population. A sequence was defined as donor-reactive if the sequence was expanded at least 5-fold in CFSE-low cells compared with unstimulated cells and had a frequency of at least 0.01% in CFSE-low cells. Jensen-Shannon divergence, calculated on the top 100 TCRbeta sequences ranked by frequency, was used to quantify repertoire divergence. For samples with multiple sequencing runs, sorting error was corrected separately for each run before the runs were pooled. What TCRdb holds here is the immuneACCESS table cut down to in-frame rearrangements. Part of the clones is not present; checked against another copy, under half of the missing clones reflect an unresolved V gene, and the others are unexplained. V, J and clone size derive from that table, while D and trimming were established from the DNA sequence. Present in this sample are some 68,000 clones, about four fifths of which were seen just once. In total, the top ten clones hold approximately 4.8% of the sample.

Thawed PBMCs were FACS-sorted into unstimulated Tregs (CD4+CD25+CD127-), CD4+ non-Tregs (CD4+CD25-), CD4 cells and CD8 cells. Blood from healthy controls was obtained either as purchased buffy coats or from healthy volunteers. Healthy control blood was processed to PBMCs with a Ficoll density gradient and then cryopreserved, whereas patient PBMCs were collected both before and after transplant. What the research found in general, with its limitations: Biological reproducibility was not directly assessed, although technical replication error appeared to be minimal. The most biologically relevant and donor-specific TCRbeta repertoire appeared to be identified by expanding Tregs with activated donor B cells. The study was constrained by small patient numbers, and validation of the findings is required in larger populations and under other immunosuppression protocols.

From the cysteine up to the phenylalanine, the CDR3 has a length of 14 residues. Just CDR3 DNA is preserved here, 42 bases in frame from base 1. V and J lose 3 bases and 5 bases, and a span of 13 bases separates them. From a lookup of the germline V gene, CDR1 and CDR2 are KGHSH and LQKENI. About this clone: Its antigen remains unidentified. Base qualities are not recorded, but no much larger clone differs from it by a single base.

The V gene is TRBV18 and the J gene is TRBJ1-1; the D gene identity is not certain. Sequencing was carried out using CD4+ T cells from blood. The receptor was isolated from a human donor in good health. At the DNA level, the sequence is TGTGCCAGCTCACCGTACGCTGAGGCGACTGAAGCTTTCTTT. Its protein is CASSPYAEATEAFF.